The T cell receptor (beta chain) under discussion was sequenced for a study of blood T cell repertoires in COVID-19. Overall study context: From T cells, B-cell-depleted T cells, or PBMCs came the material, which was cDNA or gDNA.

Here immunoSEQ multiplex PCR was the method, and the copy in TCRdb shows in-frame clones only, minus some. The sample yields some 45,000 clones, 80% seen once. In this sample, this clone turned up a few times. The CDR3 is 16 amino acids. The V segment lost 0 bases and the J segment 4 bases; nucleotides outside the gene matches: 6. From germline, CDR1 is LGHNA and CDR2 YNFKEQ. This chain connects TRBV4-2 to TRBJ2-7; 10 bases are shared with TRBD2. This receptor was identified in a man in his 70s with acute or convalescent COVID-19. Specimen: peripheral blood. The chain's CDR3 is CASSQDNSGGPYEQYF. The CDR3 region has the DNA TGTGCCAGCAGCCAAGATAATAGCGGGGGGCCTTACGAGCAGTACTTC.